The 16 T cell receptor beta chains below come from one sample, sequenced in a study of blood T cell repertoires in COVID-19. Sequenced by immunoSEQ multiplex PCR; TCRdb stores in-frame clones only, minus some. The sample has some 300,000 clones, roughly 86% seen once; the top ten hold about 1%. Sequences were obtained from PBMCs or T cells enriched from blood (not recorded which). The source of these receptors is a woman in her twenties or thirties who had recovered from COVID-19.

Only a few counts were recorded for this clone. V is TRBV2 and J is TRBJ2-3; 8 bases are a match to TRBD1. The CDR3 is 15 residues long. CDR1 is SNHLY, CDR2 FYNNEI, per germline. V shed 6 bases and J 5 bases; nucleotides not matched to a gene: 10. The CDR3: CASSARTGPKDTQYF. Written as DNA, the CDR3 is TGTGCCAGCAGCGCTCGGACAGGGCCGAAAGATACGCAGTATTTT.

This chain connects TRBV6-4 to TRBJ2-5; 15 bases align to TRBD2. This CDR3 has 17 amino acids. V trimming: 4 bases; J trimming: 5 bases; junction bases outside the gene matches: 8. Germline assignment: CDR1 MRHNA and CDR2 SNTAGT. The CDR3 coding sequence is TGTGCCAGCAGTGTAGGACTAGCGGGGGGGCCTGGGGAGACCCAGTACTTC. It translates to CASSVGLAGGPGETQYF.

The chain links TRBV27 to TRBJ2-3, with 7 bases fitting TRBD2. Germline V CDR1 and CDR2: MNHEY, SMNVEV (reference sequence). The CDR3 contains 11 residues. V shed 7 bases, J shed 12 bases, and the junction held 7 bases outside the gene matches. CDR3 sequence (DNA): TGTGCCAGCAATATCGGGACTAATCAGTATTTT. It codes for CASNIGTNQYF.

This clone was recorded once. CDR3 nucleotides: TGTGCCAGCAGCTTAGACCCCGCAGGGACAGGGGGCTACACCTTC. Translating it yields CASSLDPAGTGGYTF. V is TRBV11-1 and J is TRBJ1-2; 9 nucleotides line up with TRBD1. J was trimmed by 8 bases and V by 1 base; bases with no gene match: 8. Per the germline V gene, CDR1 is SGHAT and CDR2 is FQDESV (reference sequence). The CDR3 loop spans 15 amino acids.

J is TRBJ1-5 and V is TRBV7-2; D gene ambiguous. V was cut by 1 base and J by 7 bases, with 14 bases left in between. There are 15 residues in the CDR3. The germline CDR1 and CDR2 sequences are SGHTA and FQGNSA. Here the CDR3 reads CASSLGGGRVQPQHF. The CDR3 DNA reads TGTGCCAGCAGCTTAGGGGGAGGAAGAGTGCAGCCCCAGCATTTT.

The rearrangement joins TRBV28 to TRBJ1-2, with a possible D match to TRBD1 (5 bases). This CDR3 is 12 amino acids long. V lost 9 bases, J lost 4 bases, and 12 bases lay in between. CDR1 and CDR2 (germline): MDHEN, SYDVKM. The DNA of the CDR3 is TGTGCCAGTGCCTTGGGGCCCTATGGCTACACCTTC. Its translation: CASALGPYGYTF.

The CDR3 region has the DNA TGTGCCAGCAGCTTAGGGACAGGGGAAGAGACCCAGTACTTC. The encoded protein is CASSLGTGEETQYF. This chain connects TRBV7-8 to TRBJ2-5; 9 nucleotides line up with TRBD1. The CDR3 has 14 amino acids. The V gene end was trimmed by 1 base and the J gene end by 3 bases; junction bases not matched to a gene: 0. Per germline, CDR1 SGHVS and CDR2 FQNEAQ.

The V call is TRBV5-6, the J call TRBJ2-5, with D possibly being TRBD2 (5 bases). Germline lookup yields CDR1 SGHDT and CDR2 YYEEEE. V lost 0 bases to trimming and J lost 0 bases, with 9 bases between them. This CDR3 region has 15 residues. The CDR3 loop is CASSLEAAYQETQYF. CDR3 coding DNA: TGTGCCAGCAGCTTGGAAGCGGCCTACCAAGAGACCCAGTACTTC. Variable domain in full (rest from reference TRBV5-6 and TRBJ2-5): DAGVTQSPTHLIKTRGQQVTLRCSPKSGHDTVSWYQQALGQGPQFIFQYYEEEERQRGNFPDRFSGHQFPNYSSELNVNALLLGDSALYLCASSLEAAYQETQYFGPGTRLLVL.

This clone was seen just once. Here the CDR3 reads CASGDRSHQPQHF. CDR3 nucleotide sequence: TGTGCCAGCGGGGACAGAAGTCATCAGCCCCAGCATTTT. The chain links TRBV6-5 to TRBJ1-5; TRBD1 matches 7 bases. The CDR3 loop spans 13 amino acids. Trimming cost V 8 bases and J 5 bases; bases outside gene matches: 6. Germline CDR1 MNHEY, CDR2 SVGAGI.

The chain joins TRBV29-1 to TRBJ1-2, with a possible D match to TRBD1 (6 bases). The CDR3 is made up of 12 amino acids. CDR1 and CDR2 (germline): SQVTM, ANQGSEA. The V gene lost 7 bases and the J gene lost 4 bases, with 13 bases spanning the gap. The CDR3 is CSDRVGPYGYTF. DNA for the CDR3: TGCAGCGACAGGGTAGGACCCTATGGCTACACCTTC.

This chain joins TRBV19 and TRBJ2-5; 7 nucleotides agree with TRBD2. The CDR3 sequence is 13 residues long. Germline V gene data show CDR1 as LNHDA and CDR2 as SQIVND (reference sequence). Trimming removed 5 bases from V and 5 bases from J; junction bases left unmatched: 5. Written as DNA, the CDR3 is TGTGCCAGTAGTTCGGGGACTATCGAGACCCAGTACTTC. Its protein product is CASSSGTIETQYF.

The count of this clone is one. The chain joins TRBV9 to TRBJ1-2; 8 nucleotides align to TRBD1. V lost 5 bases and J lost 0; bases outside the gene matches: 6. This CDR3 spans 15 amino acids. Germline V lookup: CDR1 SGDLS, CDR2 YYNGEE. CDR3 sequence reads: CASRQGVSPNYGYTF. Written as DNA, the CDR3 is TGTGCCAGCAGACAGGGGGTTAGTCCTAACTATGGCTACACCTTC.

V is TRBV10-3 and J is TRBJ2-7; the match to TRBD2 covers 11 bases. Germline V gene lookup returns CDR1 ENHRY and CDR2 SYGVKD. J lost 3 bases, V lost 4 bases, and 8 bases had no gene match. The CDR3 has 16 amino acids. DNA of the CDR3: TGTGCCATCAGTGGAGGTAGCGGGAGGGGAAACTACGAGCAGTACTTC. This encodes CAISGGSGRGNYEQYF.

The chain uses TRBV7-9 and TRBJ2-7, with 15 bases matching TRBD2. V dropped 5 bases and J dropped 2; count of bases not matched to a gene: 19. Germline CDR1 SEHNR, CDR2 FQNEAQ (reference sequence). CDR3 length: 21 residues. CDR3 amino acids: CASSRAGTSGRPYSPAYEQYF. CDR3 DNA: TGTGCCAGCAGCAGAGCAGGGACTAGCGGGAGGCCCTATAGCCCTGCCTACGAGCAGTACTTC.

The gene calls are TRBV30 and TRBJ1-1, with D tentatively TRBD1 (6 bases). CDR3 length equals 15 residues. From germline, CDR1 is GTSNPN and CDR2 SVGIG (reference sequence). Trimming shortened V by 1 base and J by 5 bases, and 17 bases separated the two germline ends. The DNA of the CDR3 is TGTGCCTGGAGTGGTGTAATTACAGGGCGGACTGAAGCTTTCTTT. Its protein is CAWSGVITGRTEAFF.

The V call is TRBV28, the J call TRBJ1-4; D is possibly TRBD1 (5 bases). This CDR3 spans 13 amino acids. Germline lookup yields CDR1 MDHEN and CDR2 SYDVKM. Trimming shortened V by 8 bases and J by 5 bases, and 12 bases separated the two germline ends. The CDR3 sequence is CASLDRPNEKLFF. The DNA of the CDR3 is TGTGCCAGCCTCGACAGACCCAATGAAAAACTGTTTTTT.